The entry below describes one TCR beta chain. Its cognate antigen is unknown. Germline CDR1 and CDR2: KGHSH and LQKENI. Trimming cost V 4 bases and J 6 bases; bases outside gene matches: 5. The CDR3 runs 14 residues. TCRdb's copy holds only in-frame clones and misses some; the assay was immunoSEQ multiplex PCR. The data show 30,000 or so clones, with over 75% seen just once and 18% held by the top ten. This sample was taken from a study of PD-1 blockade in classical Hodgkin lymphoma. The overall study: Intravenous nivolumab at 3 mg/kg was given to patients every 2 weeks. Study outcomes and limitations: Reports indicated that newly diagnosed patients had lower baseline TCR diversity than healthy donors did. Before treatment, complete responders showed about the same diversity as newly diagnosed patients.

Time point here: cycle 4 day 1 (C4D1), after about 6 weeks of nivolumab. Every patient experienced relapse after autologous stem cell transplantation, and brentuximab vedotin exposure varied. This rearrangement joins TRBV18 to TRBJ1-2, with 10 bases matching TRBD1. The origin of this receptor is a human donor with classical Hodgkin lymphoma. Sequenced here: peripheral blood mononuclear cells (PBMCs), sampled before the fourth cycle of nivolumab. The CDR3 sequence: CASSLSGTGDGYTF. Here the CDR3 DNA reads TGTGCCAGCTCACTTTCCGGGACAGGGGATGGCTACACCTTC.